These 25 T cell receptor beta chains came from one sample sequenced in a study of blood T cell repertoires in COVID-19. Only in-frame clones appear in the TCRdb table, and some are missing; sequencing was by immunoSEQ multiplex PCR. The sample contains some 270,000 clones, around 81% of which appear only once. Sequencing used PBMCs or T cells enriched from blood (not recorded which). The source is a man in his forties or fifties who had recovered from COVID-19.

In its sample, this clone was seen a few times. V usage is TRBV6-1 and J usage is TRBJ2-7, with no clear D. CDR1 is MNHNS, CDR2 SASEGT, per germline. With 0 bases removed from V and 3 bases from J, the gap between germline ends came to 18 bases. The CDR3 is 17 amino acids. CDR3 in DNA: TGTGCCAGCAGTGAAGCAAGTATATGGTACTCCTTCTACGAGCAGTACTTC. Translating gives CASSEASIWYSFYEQYF.

This chain links TRBV27 with TRBJ2-1; TRBD1 is a possible D gene (6 bases). Germline V gene sequence: CDR1 MNHEY, CDR2 SMNVEV (reference sequence). V dropped 2 bases and J dropped 6 bases, with 8 bases sitting between them. The CDR3 runs 13 residues. DNA of the CDR3: TGTGCCAGCAGTTTAAGGGGGAGCAATGAGCAGTTCTTC. As protein: CASSLRGSNEQFF.

V is TRBV9 and J is TRBJ1-3, with D possibly being TRBD1 (5 bases). Germline V gives CDR1 SGDLS, CDR2 YYNGEE. The V end was cut by 4 bases, the J end by 1 base, with 12 bases between. The CDR3 runs to 15 residues. The CDR3 loop is CASSPRGGSGNTIYF. The CDR3, as DNA: TGTGCCAGCAGCCCCCGGGGGGGGTCTGGAAACACCATATATTTT.

J is TRBJ1-2 and V is TRBV5-6, with TRBD1 identical over 8 bases. This CDR3 contains 14 residues. Germline CDR1 is SGHDT and CDR2 is YYEEEE. Unmatched junction bases numbered 7, after V lost 2 bases and J lost 7 bases. CDR3 loop: CASSFMDRAVGYTF. The CDR3 DNA reads TGTGCCAGCAGCTTCATGGACAGGGCTGTTGGCTACACCTTC.

V and J are TRBV18 and TRBJ2-7; no reliable D call. The germline V and J ends were trimmed by 2 bases and 3 bases, with 5 bases remaining between them. The germline gives CDR1 KGHSH, CDR2 LQKENI. The CDR3 extends over 12 amino acids. This chain's CDR3 is CASSPVSYEQYF. The CDR3 DNA is TGTGCCAGCTCACCAGTGAGCTACGAGCAGTACTTC.

This chain uses TRBV7-8 with TRBJ1-5; 10 nucleotides agree with TRBD1. CDR3 length: 15 amino acids. J was trimmed by 6 bases and V by 1 base; bases with no gene match: 3. CDR1 is SGHVS, CDR2 FQNEAQ, per germline. DNA of the CDR3: TGTGCCAGCAGCTTAGGACAGGGGGCGGGTCAGCCCCAGCATTTT. Amino acid sequence: CASSLGQGAGQPQHF.

The genes are TRBV2 and TRBJ2-2; D gene ambiguous. Deletions cut 7 bases from V and 3 bases from J, with 12 bases between. Germline values: CDR1 SNHLY, CDR2 FYNNEI. This CDR3 has 14 amino acids. CDR3 residues: CASIPGFYTGELFF. CDR3 nucleotides: TGTGCCAGCATCCCCGGTTTTTACACCGGGGAGCTGTTTTTT. Drawing the rest from reference TRBV2 and TRBJ2-2, the complete variable domain is EPEVTQTPSHQVTQMGQEVILRCVPISNHLYFYWYRQILGQKVEFLVSFYNNEISEKSEIFDDQFSVERPDGSNFTLKIRSTKLEDSAMYFCASIPGFYTGELFFGEGSRLTVL.

This clone was seen more than once but under ten times. The CDR3 sequence is CATSDSPGGRNEQYF. Here the CDR3 DNA reads TGTGCCACCAGTGATTCCCCAGGGGGTCGGAACGAGCAGTACTTC. This sequence joins TRBV24-1 and TRBJ2-7, with 7 bases lining up with TRBD1. From germline, CDR1 is KGHDR and CDR2 SFDVKD. With V trimmed by 2 bases and J by 5 bases, 8 bases remained unmatched. The CDR3 runs 15 residues.

J is TRBJ2-1 and V is TRBV21-1; whether TRBD2, the table's D call, matches the DNA was not checked. TRBV21-1 is a known pseudogene. The CDR3 totals 16 residues. The CDR3 DNA follows: TGTGCCAGCAGCAAAGTGACTAGCGGGAGCTACAATGAGCAGTTCTTC. It encodes CASSKVTSGSYNEQFF.

This chain joins TRBV3-1 (or the pseudogene TRBV3-2) and TRBJ2-5; 11 positions agree with TRBD2. J gave up 5 bases and V 5 bases, and 7 bases lay outside the gene matches. From germline, CDR1 is LGHDT and CDR2 YNNKEL (reference sequence). The length of the CDR3 is 15 residues. The CDR3 sequence: CASSTSGGAWETQYF. DNA of the CDR3: TGTGCCAGCAGCACTAGCGGGGGTGCGTGGGAGACCCAGTACTTC.

This clone turned up a few times. The chain combines TRBV5-1 with TRBJ2-5, with D possibly TRBD1 on 5 matching bases. The CDR3 spans 16 residues. Germline CDR1 and CDR2: SGHRS and YFSETQ. V gave up 0 bases and J gave up 2 bases, with 14 bases separating them. CDR3 sequence (DNA): TGCGCCAGCAGCTTGGAGGCAAAGGACAATCAAGAGACCCAGTACTTC. Translation gives CASSLEAKDNQETQYF.

The chain uses TRBV2 and TRBJ1-5; D not certain. The V gene's germline CDR1 is SNHLY and CDR2 FYNNEI. V was clipped by 2 bases and J by 3 bases, with 5 bases between them. The CDR3 is made up of 13 amino acids. The CDR3 reads CASSENNNQPQHF. CDR3 nucleotides: TGTGCCAGCAGTGAAAACAACAATCAGCCCCAGCATTTT.

In its sample, this clone was seen once. The CDR3 loop is CASSYSRRRYGYTF. CDR3 bases: TGTGCCAGCAGTTACTCAAGGAGACGTTATGGCTACACCTTC. This chain connects TRBV6-5 to TRBJ1-2; the D is unclear. V was clipped by 0 bases and J by 5 bases, with 10 bases between them. Looked up from germline, CDR1 is MNHEY and CDR2 is SVGAGI. CDR3 length: 14 amino acids.

The rearrangement links TRBV28 to TRBJ1-2; perhaps TRBD1 as D (5 bases). The germline gives CDR1 MDHEN, CDR2 SYDVKM. Trimming took 8 bases from V and 4 from J, leaving 14 bases between them. The CDR3 totals 13 residues. This CDR3 reads CASHRSLGYGYTF. CDR3 DNA sequence: TGTGCCAGCCACAGGTCTCTCGGCTATGGCTACACCTTC.

This chain connects TRBV12-3 or TRBV12-4 to TRBJ1-1; 7 bases are shared with TRBD1. Germline trimming cut 6 bases from V and 3 bases from J; bases unmatched to any gene: 4. The CDR3 runs to 13 residues. DNA for the CDR3: TGTGCCAGCAGCGCCGGGACAGACACTGAAGCTTTCTTT. Translated, it gives CASSAGTDTEAFF.

This chain joins TRBV7-8 and TRBJ2-7, with D possibly matching TRBD1 (6 bases). This CDR3 is built from 13 residues. Between the trimmed V and J ends, which lost 5 bases and 1 base, there was a span of 9 bases. CDR1 SGHVS and CDR2 FQNEAQ come from the germline V gene. Here the CDR3 DNA reads TGTGCCAGCAGCCGAGGGACATCCTACGAGCAGTACTTC. Translation gives CASSRGTSYEQYF.

As regards this clone: Other DNA sequences in the sample encode the same CDR3. The CDR3 coding sequence is TGTGCCAGCAGCTCATCGACAGGGGGCGGATACGAGCAGTACTTC. Amino acids: CASSSSTGGGYEQYF. The rearrangement joins TRBV7-9 to TRBJ2-7, with 10 bases aligning to TRBD1. V gave up 4 bases and J gave up 4 bases; unmatched junction bases: 7. Germline lookup yields CDR1 SEHNR and CDR2 FQNEAQ (reference sequence). The CDR3 is 15 residues long. Full variable domain (outside the CDR3, taken from reference TRBV7-9 and TRBJ2-7): DTGVSQNPRHKITKRGQNVTFRCDPISEHNRLYWYRQTLGQGPEFLTYFQNEAQLEKSRLLSDRFSAERPKGSFSTLEIQRTEQGDSAMYLCASSSSTGGGYEQYFGPGTRLTVT.

This chain joins TRBV7-9 and TRBJ1-6, with 9 bases identical to TRBD1. CDR1 is SEHNR and CDR2 is FQNEAQ in the germline V gene (reference sequence). The V gene end was trimmed by 5 bases and the J gene end by 9 bases; junction bases not matched to a gene: 5. The CDR3 is 14 residues long. CDR3 amino acids: CASSARTGVSPLHF. The CDR3 nucleotides are TGTGCCAGCAGCGCAAGGACAGGGGTTTCACCCCTCCACTTT.

A single count supports this clone. The rearrangement joins TRBV6-2 or TRBV6-3 to TRBJ2-3, with TRBD2 identical over 12 bases. J gave up 7 bases and V 6 bases, and 8 bases lay outside the gene matches. The CDR3 covers 15 residues. Germline assignment: CDR1 MNHEY and CDR2 SVGEGT. The CDR3 protein is CASSLRLAGVHTQYF. The CDR3 DNA sequence: TGTGCCAGCAGCCTTAGACTAGCGGGAGTACATACGCAGTATTTT.

This clone has only a few counts. This sequence joins TRBV19 and TRBJ2-2, with 12 bases matching TRBD2. Germline lookup yields CDR1 LNHDA and CDR2 SQIVND (reference sequence). J was trimmed by 3 bases and V by 7 bases; bases with no gene match: 6. The CDR3 sequence is 16 residues long. CDR3 bases: TGTGCCAGTAATGAGCTAGCGGGAGGGTACACCGGGGAGCTGTTTTTT. This gives the protein CASNELAGGYTGELFF.

The chain recombines TRBV29-1 with TRBJ2-2, with TRBD2 as a possible D gene (7 bases). The CDR3 spans 12 residues. Trimming cost V 6 bases and J 6 bases, with 11 bases left between them. From germline, CDR1 is SQVTM and CDR2 ANQGSEA. The CDR3 sequence: CSVGGRSGELFF. The CDR3 DNA is TGCAGCGTCGGGGGGCGGTCCGGGGAGCTGTTTTTT.

This sequence joins TRBV4-1 and TRBJ1-5; tentatively, D is TRBD1 (6 bases). The germline V gene has CDR1 MGHRA and CDR2 YSYEKL. This CDR3 spans 15 amino acids. V was clipped by 3 bases and J by 7 bases, with 16 bases between them. This CDR3 reads CASSHNQGTGQPQHF. In DNA, the CDR3 is TGCGCCAGCAGCCATAACCAGGGGACGGGACAGCCCCAGCATTTT.

The genes are TRBV7-8 and TRBJ1-2, with 11 bases that match TRBD1. The CDR3 loop spans 15 amino acids. CDR1 SGHVS and CDR2 FQNEAQ come from the germline V gene. V gave up 3 bases and J gave up 2 bases; unmatched junction bases: 2. CDR3 in DNA: TGTGCCAGCAGCTTGGGACAGGGGGGGAACTATGGCTACACCTTC. Residues: CASSLGQGGNYGYTF.

This clone appeared a few times. Here the CDR3 reads CASSYSNSLGDEAFF. The CDR3, as DNA: TGTGCCAGCAGTTATTCAAACAGTCTCGGGGATGAAGCTTTCTTT. The rearrangement links TRBV6-5 to TRBJ1-1; the D is unclear. Trimming removed 3 bases at V and 7 bases at J, with 18 bases between. The CDR3 runs to 15 residues. CDR1 is MNHEY and CDR2 is SVGAGI in the germline V gene.

The chain recombines TRBV9 with TRBJ2-5; D perhaps matches TRBD1 (5 bases). The CDR3 runs to 15 residues. CDR1 is SGDLS and CDR2 is YYNGEE in the germline V gene. V was trimmed by 0 bases and J by 2 bases, leaving 11 bases between them. The CDR3 DNA sequence: TGTGCCAGCAGCGTAGGGGTACAGGATCAAGAGACCCAGTACTTC. Residues: CASSVGVQDQETQYF.